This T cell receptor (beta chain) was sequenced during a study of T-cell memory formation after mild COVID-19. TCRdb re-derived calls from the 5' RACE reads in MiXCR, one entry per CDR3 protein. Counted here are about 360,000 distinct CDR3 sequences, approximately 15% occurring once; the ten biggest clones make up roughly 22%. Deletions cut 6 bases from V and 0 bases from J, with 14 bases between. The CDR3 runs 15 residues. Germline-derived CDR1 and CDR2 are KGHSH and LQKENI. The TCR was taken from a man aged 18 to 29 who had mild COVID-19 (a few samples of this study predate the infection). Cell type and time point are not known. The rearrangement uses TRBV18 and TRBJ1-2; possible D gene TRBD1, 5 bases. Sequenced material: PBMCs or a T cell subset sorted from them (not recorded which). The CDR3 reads CASSAWDGSNYGYTF. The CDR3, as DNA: TGTGCCAGCTCGGCCTGGGACGGATCTAACTATGGCTACACCTTC.